The 14 T cell receptor beta chains reported below all come from one sample, sequenced in a study of blood T cell repertoires in COVID-19. Sequencing was performed with immunoSEQ multiplex PCR; in TCRdb, only in-frame clones are kept and a portion is missing. Of roughly 130,000 clones listed, approximately 81% are singletons. Specimen: PBMCs or T cells enriched from blood (not recorded which). The receptors originated from a man in his forties with acute COVID-19.

The gene calls are TRBV19 and TRBJ1-5; 7 bases align to TRBD1. Germline CDR1 reads LNHDA; CDR2 reads SQIVND (reference sequence). The CDR3 length is 16 residues. V trimming: 0 bases; J trimming: 3 bases; junction bases outside the gene matches: 5. The CDR3 spells CASSIDRDRANQPQHF. Written as DNA, the CDR3 is TGTGCCAGTAGTATAGATCGAGACAGGGCCAATCAGCCCCAGCATTTT.

A few counts support this clone. The genes are TRBV7-9 and TRBJ1-1; TRBD1 is a possible D gene (6 bases). The CDR3 has 15 amino acids. Germline CDR1 is SEHNR and CDR2 is FQNEAQ (reference sequence). V was shortened by 5 bases and J by 1 base, with 14 bases between the two germline ends. The chain's CDR3 is CASSTEGGQNTEAFF. CDR3 nucleotides: TGTGCCAGCAGCACCGAAGGGGGTCAGAACACTGAAGCTTTCTTT. Supplemented by reference TRBV7-9 and TRBJ1-1, the full variable domain reads DTGVSQNPRHKITKRGQNVTFRCDPISEHNRLYWYRQTLGQGPEFLTYFQNEAQLEKSRLLSDRFSAERPKGSFSTLEIQRTEQGDSAMYLCASSTEGGQNTEAFFGQGTRLTVV.

The chain combines TRBV30 with TRBJ2-5, with 8 bases identical to TRBD2. Looked up from germline, CDR1 is GTSNPN and CDR2 is SVGIG (reference sequence). V trimming: 0 bases; J trimming: 4 bases; junction bases outside the gene matches: 1. This CDR3 region has 13 residues. CDR3 region: CAWSVAGVETQYF. CDR3 nucleotides: TGTGCCTGGAGTGTAGCGGGGGTAGAGACCCAGTACTTC.

The V gene is TRBV7-6, the J gene TRBJ2-2, with TRBD1 matching over 8 bases. Trimming removed 2 bases from V and 5 bases from J; junction bases left unmatched: 4. Germline V gives CDR1 SGHVS, CDR2 FNYEAQ. CDR3 length equals 15 residues. CDR3 amino acids: CASSLQGARTGELFF. In nucleotides, the CDR3 is TGTGCCAGCAGCTTACAGGGGGCGAGAACCGGGGAGCTGTTTTTT. Variable domain in full (rest from reference TRBV7-6 and TRBJ2-2): GAGVSQSPRYKVTKRGQDVALRCDPISGHVSLYWYRQALGQGPEFLTYFNYEAQQDKSGLPNDRFSAERPEGSISTLTIQRTEQRDSAMYRCASSLQGARTGELFFGEGSRLTVL.

The chain joins TRBV6-2 or TRBV6-3 to TRBJ2-3, with TRBD2 matching 8 bases. V trimming: 2 bases; J trimming: 4 bases; junction bases outside the gene matches: 17. CDR3 length: 19 amino acids. The germline gives CDR1 MNHEY, CDR2 SVGEGT. CDR3: CASSYVPAGVQMGADTQYF. The CDR3, as DNA: TGTGCCAGCAGTTACGTCCCAGCGGGAGTACAAATGGGGGCAGATACGCAGTATTTT.

The table lists this clone with a few counts. J is TRBJ2-7 and V is TRBV15; TRBD1 matches at 8 bases. Germline CDR1 is LNHNV and CDR2 is YYDKDF (reference sequence). The V and J ends lost 2 bases and 6 bases, in that order; junction bases with no gene match: 3. The CDR3 covers 13 residues. CDR3: CATSRRQGIEQYF. The CDR3 DNA follows: TGTGCCACCAGCAGACGACAGGGGATCGAGCAGTACTTC.

As to this clone: Other DNA sequences in this sample translate to the same CDR3. J is TRBJ2-7 and V is TRBV28; D gene unclear. This CDR3 is 12 amino acids long. The V end lost 5 bases, the J end lost 1 base, and 6 bases lay between the germline ends. The germline V gene encodes CDR1 MDHEN and CDR2 SYDVKM. The CDR3 loop is CASSLQSYEQYF. Written as DNA, the CDR3 is TGTGCCAGCAGTCTACAGTCCTACGAGCAGTACTTC.

The CDR3 DNA is TGTGCCAGCAGTTTGGGGAGACTAGCGGGAGGGCCCTTAGTGGCGGAGACCCAGTACTTC. Amino acid sequence: CASSLGRLAGGPLVAETQYF. The V and J genes are TRBV28 and TRBJ2-5, with 14 bases identical to TRBD2. The CDR3 totals 20 residues. CDR1 and CDR2 (germline): MDHEN, SYDVKM. V trimming: 3 bases; J trimming: 5 bases; junction bases outside the gene matches: 17.

CDR3 region: CASSRMHSTSTDTQYF. The DNA for the CDR3 is TGTGCCAGCAGCCGAATGCACTCAACTAGCACAGATACGCAGTATTTT. The chain links TRBV7-6 to TRBJ2-3; D is undetermined. Between the trimmed V and J ends, which lost 5 bases and 0 bases, there was a span of 15 bases. There are 16 residues in the CDR3. Per germline, CDR1 SGHVS and CDR2 FNYEAQ.

The chain links TRBV5-1 to TRBJ2-1, with 9 bases that match TRBD1. Germline CDR1 and CDR2: SGHRS and YFSETQ. V shed 4 bases, J shed 4 bases, and the junction held 3 bases outside the gene matches. The CDR3 runs to 14 residues. CDR3 in amino acids: CASSRDRAYNEQFF. The CDR3 DNA reads as TGCGCCAGCAGCAGGGACAGGGCTTACAATGAGCAGTTCTTC.

This clone has a handful of counts. The V and J genes are TRBV5-4 and TRBJ1-4, with no clear D. The CDR3 loop spans 19 amino acids. CDR1 SGHNT and CDR2 YYREEE come from the germline V gene (reference sequence). V dropped 2 bases and J dropped 3 bases, with 23 bases sitting between them. The CDR3 DNA follows: TGTGCCAGCAGCTTAAATCCAAAGGTGGGGATGGGAGCTAATGAAAAACTGTTTTTT. This encodes CASSLNPKVGMGANEKLFF.

Only one count was recorded for this clone. This sequence joins TRBV7-2 and TRBJ1-2; D is uncertain. Germline V lookup: CDR1 SGHTA, CDR2 FQGNSA. CDR3 length equals 12 residues. Trimming removed 4 bases at V and 8 bases at J, with 11 bases between. In DNA, the CDR3 is TGTGCCAGCAGCTATACACGGAGGGGCTACACCTTC. Its protein product is CASSYTRRGYTF.

This sequence joins TRBV19 and TRBJ1-5; 7 bases map to TRBD1. Germline CDR1 LNHDA, CDR2 SQIVND (reference sequence). The CDR3 has 14 amino acids. V was pared by 5 bases and J by 2 bases, with 3 bases of the junction left unmatched. The CDR3 is CASSATGRNQPQHF. The CDR3 nucleotides read TGTGCCAGTAGTGCGACAGGGCGCAATCAGCCCCAGCATTTT.

The rearrangement uses TRBV19 and TRBJ2-5; the match to TRBD1 covers 8 bases. Germline V gene sequence: CDR1 LNHDA, CDR2 SQIVND (reference sequence). The V gene end was trimmed by 5 bases and the J gene end by 5 bases; junction bases not matched to a gene: 4. The CDR3 is made up of 13 amino acids. The CDR3 DNA sequence: TGTGCCAGTAGTCCCGACAGGGGCGAGACCCAGTACTTC. It yields the protein CASSPDRGETQYF.